This T cell receptor beta chain originates from a study of PD-L1 blockade in urothelial cancer (dated by TCRdb to 2017 to 2019). At the level of the whole study: All patients started therapy in the mid-2010s and received atezolizumab 1,200 mg intravenously every 3 weeks. Durable clinical benefit was defined as progression-free survival longer than 6 months, and TCR features were also tested against progression-free and overall survival. The study, an exploratory multi-omic analysis, examined somatic, immune and clinical correlates of response to PD-L1 blockade with atezolizumab in urothelial cancer. Blood samples were analyzed at two time points: 3 weeks after treatment start (second dose) and 6 weeks after treatment start. Pretreatment blood TCR-seq was available for twenty-nine patients, at least one posttreatment blood collection was obtained for approximately 25 patients, and tumor TCR-seq was available for approximately 25 patients. Nine patients reached durable clinical benefit, while around 19 patients did not. About nine tenths of the roughly 29 patients were males with bladder-origin urothelial cancer, and 18 of 29 reported a prior smoking history. In the same patients who had TCR sequencing, pretreatment tumors also underwent whole exome sequencing and RNA sequencing. Pretreatment tumor samples, along with matched peripheral blood serially collected before and after atezolizumab treatment, were subjected to TCR sequencing. Blood samples yielded a median of about 150,000 T cells and around 83,000 unique TCRs, with median clonality around 0.084. An ECOG performance status of 0 or 1 was recorded for the patients, and 0 to 3 prior chemotherapy regimens had been received by the patients.

Comment on this clone: What this receptor recognizes is not known. There are no base qualities to consult, and no much larger clone falls within one base.

Synthetic TCR analog templates were spiked into each PCR so that absolute template abundance could be estimated from read counts. Using the immunoSEQ assay, TCRbeta CDR3 regions were amplified from genomic DNA with bias-controlled V and J gene primers. Sequencing of rearranged TCRbeta segments was performed at approximately 20X coverage. Per the authors' processing: Clustering was used to correct sequencing errors, and CDR3s were annotated against IMGT so that V, D and J genes could be assigned. Out-of-frame and stop-codon sequences were excluded, and only productive TCRbeta rearrangements were used in downstream analyses. Clonality was calculated as one minus the Shannon entropy normalized by the log of the number of unique productive sequences. Fisher's exact test with Benjamini-Hochberg correction, at a threshold of adjusted p below 0.01, was used to find clones that differed between time points or between blood and tumor. TCRdb took over this immuneACCESS table, retaining in-frame rearrangements with V and J assigned. Such tables are incomplete; in checked studies, under half of the missing clones stem from an unresolved V gene, and the remainder is unexplained. V, J and clone size are taken as reported in that table, and D and trimming were inferred from the DNA itself. The table for this sample lists under 130,000 clones; over 75% of them were counted only once. The top ten hold roughly 2.3% of the sample.

The full study reports these points: Greater expansion of tumor-associated TCR clones in peripheral blood 3 weeks after the start of treatment was observed in patients with durable benefit (n of about 20, p = 0.022). Because the sample size was small (n = 29) and many of the analyses were exploratory, the results are meant to be hypothesis-generating. A pretreatment peripheral blood TCR clonality below the median was linked to improved progression-free and overall survival.

A total of around 30 patients with locally advanced or metastatic urothelial carcinoma, treated at Memorial Sloan Kettering on a trial protocol, made up the cohort. Peripheral blood mononuclear cells were collected from each patient pretreatment and during treatment, giving between 1 and 8 total time points per patient. The Qiagen DNeasy Blood extraction kit was used to purify genomic DNA from total PBMCs and from tumor samples. PBMCs were collected pretreatment and during treatment, and were isolated and stored as previously described. The source material was PBMCs, sampled around atezolizumab (anti-PD-L1) treatment. This TCR derives from a man aged 50-60 years with urothelial cancer.

The CDR3 reads as follows: CASSLGTGGEETQYF. Here is the DNA: TGTGCCAGCAGCTTAGGGACAGGGGGCGAAGAGACCCAGTACTTC. This receptor chain uses TRBV11-2 and TRBJ2-5, with TRBD1 matching 11 junction bases. Based on the germline V gene, the CDR1 and CDR2 sequences are SGHAT and FQNNGV. Reading from cysteine to phenylalanine, the CDR3 counts 15 amino acids. The entry retains the CDR3 DNA only, 45 bases that are in frame from base 1. From V the trimming removes 1 base and from J it removes 3 bases, while the gene matches leave 1 base of the junction unaccounted for.